The clone carrying this T cell receptor (beta chain) was counted at least ten times. Its antigen is unknown. These data are taken from a study of OX40 agonist ivuxolimab in advanced cancers. Across the whole study: Patients in dose escalation had liver, melanoma, kidney or head and neck cancers.

Sequenced by immunoSEQ multiplex PCR; TCRdb stores in-frame clones only, minus some. The sample yields approximately 70,000 clones, about 81% seen once. Study observations and caveats: Several nonresponders also turned out to have low normalized T-cell clonal expansion.

This TCR derives from an adult with an advanced solid tumor such as melanoma, head and neck, liver or kidney cancer. The sequencing used CD4+ or CD8+ T cells sorted from blood, collected in a trial of the OX40 agonist ivuxolimab.

In nucleotides, the CDR3 is TGTGCCCTCGGGGATTCTGGGGCCAACGTCCTGACTTTC. Translation: CALGDSGANVLTF. This rearrangement joins TRBV7-2 to TRBJ2-6, with a possible D match to TRBD2 (5 bases). The germline V gene has CDR1 SGHTA and CDR2 FQGNSA. The CDR3 extends over 13 amino acids. The V end was cut by 11 bases, the J end by 1 base, with 9 bases between.